One sample yielded the 2 T cell receptor beta chains listed below, sequenced in a study of cytomegalovirus exposure and HLA in healthy donors. Sequenced by immunoSEQ multiplex PCR; TCRdb stores in-frame clones only, minus some. This sample carries about 56,000 clones, 90% to 95% of them seen once, and the ten largest clones take 0.95% to 1.3%. Source material: PBMCs. These receptors originate from a man between 18 and 35 years old in good health and CMV-seronegative.

The J gene is TRBJ2-7, the V gene TRBV28, with 7 bases fitting TRBD2. The CDR3 extends over 14 amino acids. Germline trimming cut 3 bases from V and 7 bases from J; bases unmatched to any gene: 9. CDR1 and CDR2 (germline): MDHEN, SYDVKM. The CDR3 coding sequence is TGTGCCAGCAGTTTCTGGACTAGGGGCCTGGAGCAGTACTTC. This sequence encodes CASSFWTRGLEQYF. Together with reference TRBV28 and TRBJ2-7, the CDR3 gives the full variable domain: DVKVTQSSRYLVKRTGEKVFLECVQDMDHENMFWYRQDPGLGLRLIYFSYDVKMKEKGDIPEGYSVSREKKERFSLILESASTNQTSMYLCASSFWTRGLEQYFGPGTRLTVT.

The chain is built from TRBV6-6 and TRBJ2-1, with 7 bases lining up with TRBD2. CDR1 and CDR2 from the germline V gene are MNHNY and SVGAGI (reference sequence). The CDR3 length is 16 residues. The ends lost 6 bases at V and 4 bases at J; junction bases unmatched: 12. DNA of the CDR3: TGTGCCAGCAGCCAGACCTTGGGGGAGGGGTACAATGAGCAGTTCTTC. It is translated as CASSQTLGEGYNEQFF.